This TCR beta chain appears in the sequencing data of a study of Ad26.COV2.S vaccination and SARS-CoV-2 variants. Overall study context: Intramuscular Ad26.COV2.S at 5x10^10 or 1x10^11 viral particles. Study-level findings and limits: Total T cell responses were possibly underestimated by TCR breadth and depth analyses. Similar non-spike TCR breadth was seen in vaccine and placebo recipients.

Regarding this clone: Antigen specificity is unknown.

Treatment denoted: roughly 19 received Ad26.COV2.S at low or high dose, single or two shots; about 5 received placebo; per-sample allocation not given. The study sampled participants on day 63 after the first vaccine or placebo injection. Sequencing was performed with immunoSEQ multiplex PCR; in TCRdb, only in-frame clones are kept and a portion is missing. Found here are some 450,000 clones, roughly 88% of them singletons; the top ten hold about 4.1%. The TCR was taken from a person aged 18 to 59 who received the Ad26.COV2.S COVID-19 vaccine or a placebo. The sequencing here drew on peripheral blood, taken in a trial of Ad26.COV2.S vaccine versus placebo.

CDR3 DNA sequence: TGTGCCAGCGCCACGACAGGGGGAGGAGAGACCCAGTACTTC. It codes for CASATTGGGETQYF. This chain joins TRBV28 and TRBJ2-5; 9 positions agree with TRBD1. Germline V gene data show CDR1 as MDHEN and CDR2 as SYDVKM. CDR3 length: 14 amino acids. The V gene end was trimmed by 8 bases and the J gene end by 4 bases; junction bases not matched to a gene: 8.